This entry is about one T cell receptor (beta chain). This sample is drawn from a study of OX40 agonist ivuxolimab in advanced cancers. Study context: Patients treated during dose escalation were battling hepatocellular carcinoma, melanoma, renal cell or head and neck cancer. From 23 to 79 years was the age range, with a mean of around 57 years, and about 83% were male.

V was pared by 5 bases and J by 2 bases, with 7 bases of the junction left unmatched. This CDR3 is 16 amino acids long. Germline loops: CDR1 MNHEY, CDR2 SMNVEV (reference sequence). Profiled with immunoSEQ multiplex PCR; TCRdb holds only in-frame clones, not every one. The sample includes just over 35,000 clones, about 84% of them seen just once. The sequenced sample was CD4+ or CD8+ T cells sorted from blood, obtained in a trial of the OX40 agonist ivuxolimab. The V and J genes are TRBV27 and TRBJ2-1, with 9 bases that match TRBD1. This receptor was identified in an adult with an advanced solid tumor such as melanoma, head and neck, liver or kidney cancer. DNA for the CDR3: TGTGCCAGCAGTCCTCTGGGACAGGGTCCCTACAATGAGCAGTTCTTC. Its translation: CASSPLGQGPYNEQFF.